The 29 T cell receptor beta chains given below trace back to one sample, sequenced in a study of blood T cell repertoires in COVID-19. The protocol was immunoSEQ multiplex PCR, while the TCRdb copy is restricted to in-frame clones and leaves out a portion. The table includes under 300,000 clones, approximately 83% detected once. The sample taken for sequencing was peripheral blood. Source of these receptors: a human donor in a cohort sampled during active COVID-19.

V usage is TRBV7-2 and J usage is TRBJ2-3; possible D gene TRBD2, 6 bases. The germline V gene encodes CDR1 SGHTA and CDR2 FQGNSA. This CDR3 spans 19 amino acids. V dropped 1 base and J dropped 2 bases, with 22 bases sitting between them. The DNA for the CDR3 is TGTGCCAGCAGCTTAGATACTTGGTTGCTAGCGAGTATCACAGATACGCAGTATTTT. Its protein product is CASSLDTWLLASITDTQYF. Filled out from reference TRBV7-2 and TRBJ2-3, the complete variable domain reads GAGVSQSPSNKVTEKGKDVELRCDPISGHTALYWYRQSLGQGLEFLIYFQGNSAPDKSGLPSDRFSAERTGGSVSTLTIQRTQQEDSAVYLCASSLDTWLLASITDTQYFGPGTRLTVL.

The gene calls are TRBV11-2 and TRBJ1-6; TRBD1 matches at 7 bases. CDR1 and CDR2 (germline): SGHAT, FQNNGV. This CDR3 contains 16 residues. With V trimmed by 6 bases and J by 10 bases, 15 bases remained unmatched. This CDR3 is CASRSLRTGRRSPLHF. The CDR3 coding sequence is TGTGCCAGCAGGAGCTTAAGGACAGGACGCAGGTCACCCCTCCACTTT. Looking up the rest from reference TRBV11-2 and TRBJ1-6 gives the full variable domain: EAGVAQSPRYKIIEKRQSVAFWCNPISGHATLYWYQQILGQGPKLLIQFQNNGVVDDSQLPKDRFSAERLKGVDSTLKIQPAKLEDSAVYLCASRSLRTGRRSPLHFGNGTRLTVT.

The genes are TRBV6-5 and TRBJ2-6, with TRBD1 as a possible D gene (5 bases). This CDR3 region has 16 residues. V was shortened by 4 bases and J by 0 bases, with 10 bases between the two germline ends. CDR1 is MNHEY and CDR2 is SVGAGI in the germline V gene. CDR3 in DNA: TGTGCCAGCAGTTCCCCAGGGATCTCTGGGGCCAACGTCCTGACTTTC. Translation gives CASSSPGISGANVLTF.

As for this clone: The junction departs from the called germline gene at one end, perhaps through a read error. The chain carries TRBV7-8 and TRBJ2-2, with D possibly TRBD2 on 6 matching bases. In germline, CDR1 is SGHVS, CDR2 FQNEAQ. This CDR3 is built from 15 residues. The CDR3 region is CASRFERANTGELFF. CDR3 sequence (DNA): TGTGCCAGCCGCTTCGAGCGGGCAAATACCGGGGAGCTGTTTTTT.

In its sample, this clone was seen once. V and J are TRBV6-5 and TRBJ2-5; D uncertain. V was pared by 6 bases and J by 1 base, with 9 bases between. CDR3 length equals 13 residues. Germline lookup yields CDR1 MNHEY and CDR2 SVGAGI. CDR3 DNA sequence: TGTGCCAGCAGACGACACGTCCAAGAGACCCAGTACTTC. Amino acid sequence: CASRRHVQETQYF.

The DNA for the CDR3 is TGTGCCACCAGTGATTTGGGGGCAGCCAATGAGCAGTTCTTC. This translates into CATSDLGAANEQFF. V is TRBV24-1 and J is TRBJ2-1, with D possibly TRBD1 on 5 matching bases. Trimming cost V 0 bases and J 6 bases, with 8 bases left between them. Germline V gives CDR1 KGHDR, CDR2 SFDVKD. The length of the CDR3 is 14 residues.

The rearrangement uses TRBV15 and TRBJ1-6; D perhaps matches TRBD1 (5 bases). Germline values: CDR1 LNHNV, CDR2 YYDKDF (reference sequence). V lost 1 base and J 9 bases, leaving 13 bases between the germline ends. CDR3 size: 15 residues. As DNA, the CDR3 is TGTGCCACCAGCAGAGGGGGGGATAGGGTTTCACCCCTCCACTTT. The encoded protein is CATSRGGDRVSPLHF.

Turning to this clone: The junction and the germline gene differ at one end; a read error may be behind it. The chain's CDR3 is CASSLHPAGTGGQETQYF. The CDR3 DNA reads as TGTGCTAGCAGCCTACACCCCGCCGGGACAGGGGGCCAAGAGACCCAGTACTTC. The chain carries TRBV7-7 and TRBJ2-5; 11 bases are shared with TRBD1. Germline lookup yields CDR1 SSHAT and CDR2 FNYEAQ (reference sequence). The CDR3 is 18 amino acids.

This sequence joins TRBV5-6 and TRBJ2-4; maybe TRBD2 (5 bases). The V end was cut by 0 bases, the J end by 8 bases, with 9 bases between. There are 13 residues in the CDR3. Germline V gene sequence: CDR1 SGHDT, CDR2 YYEEEE. CDR3 sequence reads: CASSLGRSYIQYF. The CDR3 coding sequence is TGTGCCAGCAGCTTGGGGAGGTCTTACATTCAGTACTTC.

The CDR3 nucleotides are TGTGCCAGCAGCTTGGACAGGGGGCTTCAGCCCCAGCATTTT. Protein: CASSLDRGLQPQHF. The chain joins TRBV5-4 to TRBJ1-5; 9 bases are shared with TRBD1. CDR3 length: 14 amino acids. V lost 0 bases to trimming and J lost 6 bases; unmatched junction nucleotides: 1. Germline loops: CDR1 SGHNT, CDR2 YYREEE (reference sequence).

This clone has a handful of counts. The J gene is TRBJ2-2, the V gene TRBV4-1, with 7 bases that match TRBD2. Per germline, CDR1 MGHRA and CDR2 YSYEKL. This CDR3 region has 19 residues. With 0 bases clipped from V and 0 bases from J, the junction kept 10 bases outside the gene matches. Written as DNA, the CDR3 is TGCGCCAGCAGCCAAGATAGGGGCGGGGAGGGGCCGAACACCGGGGAGCTGTTTTTT. This gives the protein CASSQDRGGEGPNTGELFF.

The chain carries TRBV7-3 and TRBJ1-1; D gene unclear. The V end was cut by 4 bases, the J end by 0 bases, with 6 bases between. Germline loops: CDR1 SGHTA, CDR2 FQGTGA. This CDR3 has 13 residues. DNA of the CDR3: TGTGCCAGCAGCTCTCAGATGAACACTGAAGCTTTCTTT. It codes for CASSSQMNTEAFF.

V is TRBV11-2 and J is TRBJ1-2; possible D gene TRBD1, 6 bases. The CDR3 runs 15 residues. V dropped 2 bases and J dropped 4 bases, with 14 bases sitting between them. Germline-derived CDR1 and CDR2 are SGHAT and FQNNGV. The chain's CDR3 is CASSLSGTMGYGYTF. The CDR3 bases are TGTGCCAGCAGCTTATCCGGGACAATGGGCTATGGCTACACCTTC.

This clone has just a few counts. This sequence joins TRBV27 and TRBJ1-4; TRBD1 might be the D (5 bases). Germline assignment: CDR1 MNHEY and CDR2 SMNVEV (reference sequence). CDR3 length: 13 residues. V was shortened by 4 bases and J by 9 bases, with 12 bases between the two germline ends. The chain's CDR3 is CASSWAQGKKLFF. The CDR3 DNA reads TGTGCCAGCAGTTGGGCGCAGGGAAAAAAACTGTTTTTT. The full variable domain, in which reference TRBV27 and TRBJ1-4 provide the parts outside the CDR3, is EAQVTQNPRYLITVTGKKLTVTCSQNMNHEYMSWYRQDPGLGLRQIYYSMNVEVTDKGDVPEGYKVSRKEKRNFPLILESPSPNQTSLYFCASSWAQGKKLFFGSGTQLSVL.

The chain uses TRBV10-3 and TRBJ1-5; TRBD1 aligns across 10 bases. V lost 10 bases and J lost 5; bases outside the gene matches: 5. The CDR3 has 13 amino acids. Germline values: CDR1 ENHRY, CDR2 SYGVKD. DNA of the CDR3: TGTGCCACCGGACAGGGGGGGGATCAGCCCCAGCATTTT. Its protein is CATGQGGDQPQHF.

The chain couples TRBV21-1 to TRBJ2-1; the D segment call TRBD1 is taken from the table without a DNA check. TRBV21-1 is labeled a pseudogene. The CDR3 sequence is 19 residues long. CDR3 residues: CASSTGQGPSKGRYNEQFF. Here the CDR3 DNA reads TGTGCCAGCAGTACCGGACAGGGGCCGTCCAAAGGTCGATACAATGAGCAGTTCTTC.

The sample holds a few counts of this clone. At one end the junction does not follow the germline gene, possibly because of a read error. The chain has TRBV28 and TRBJ1-2; D gene uncertain. Germline-derived CDR1 and CDR2 are MDHEN and SYDVKM. The CDR3 spans 14 residues. CDR3 sequence: CASSLLAINYGYTF. The CDR3 DNA sequence: TGTGCCAGCAGTTTATTAGCTATCAACTACGGCTACACCTTC.

This chain uses TRBV18 with TRBJ2-5; D might be TRBD1 (8 bases). The CDR3 loop spans 15 amino acids. V lost 2 bases and J lost 5, with 15 bases in between. Germline CDR1 reads KGHSH; CDR2 reads LQKENI. The CDR3 loop is CASSPGQGLQETQYF. DNA of the CDR3: TGTGCCAGCTCACCAGGACAGGGACTACAGGAGACCCAGTACTTC.

This clone was seen just once. The V call is TRBV19, the J call TRBJ2-5; 9 bases agree with TRBD2. In germline, CDR1 is LNHDA, CDR2 SQIVND (reference sequence). The trim removed 3 bases at V and 0 bases at J, leaving 2 bases unmatched. CDR3 length: 15 residues. CDR3: CASSIAGGNQETQYF. Here the CDR3 DNA reads TGTGCCAGTAGTATCGCGGGGGGGAACCAAGAGACCCAGTACTTC.

The V call is TRBV9, the J call TRBJ2-7, with 13 nucleotides matching TRBD2. This CDR3 is built from 15 residues. The junction had 5 bases not matched to a gene; V was cut back by 2 bases and J by 6 bases. Germline V gene lookup returns CDR1 SGDLS and CDR2 YYNGEE. In nucleotides, the CDR3 is TGTGCCAGCAGCGTGAGGACTAGCGGGAGCGGCGAGCAGTACTTC. Amino acid sequence: CASSVRTSGSGEQYF.

CDR3 sequence reads: CASGPGLSGGTQYF. The DNA of the CDR3 is TGTGCTAGTGGTCCGGGCTTGAGCGGGGGGACCCAGTACTTC. J is TRBJ2-5 and V is TRBV12-5, with 8 bases lining up with TRBD2. The CDR3 is 14 amino acids. Germline trimming cut 5 bases from V and 7 bases from J; bases unmatched to any gene: 9. The germline CDR1 and CDR2 sequences are LGHNT and FRNRAP.

The rearrangement uses TRBV29-1 and TRBJ1-2; weak D call: TRBD1 (5 bases). The germline V gene has CDR1 SQVTM and CDR2 ANQGSEA. V was shortened by 0 bases and J by 8 bases, with 10 bases between the two germline ends. CDR3 length: 12 residues. The CDR3 DNA sequence: TGCAGCGTTGAAGATGTCGGGGGAGGCTACACCTTC. Its translation is CSVEDVGGGYTF.

V and J are TRBV7-9 and TRBJ2-5; 13 nucleotides match TRBD2. After removal of 5 bases from V and 4 bases from J, the junction contained 7 bases not matched to a gene. This CDR3 is built from 16 residues. Germline-derived CDR1 and CDR2 are SEHNR and FQNEAQ (reference sequence). CDR3 bases: TGTGCCAGCAGCCTGGGGACTAGCGGGATAGGAGAGACCCAGTACTTC. Its protein product is CASSLGTSGIGETQYF.

This sequence joins TRBV5-1 and TRBJ2-5; a weak D match, TRBD1 (6 bases). Trimming cost V 4 bases and J 4 bases, with 17 bases left between them. Looked up from germline, CDR1 is SGHRS and CDR2 is YFSETQ. The CDR3 totals 15 residues. The CDR3 is CASSTQGNAGETQYF. The CDR3 DNA reads TGCGCCAGCAGCACCCAGGGGAATGCAGGAGAGACCCAGTACTTC.

The chain has TRBV11-2 and TRBJ2-3, with TRBD2 matching 15 bases. The CDR3 loop spans 17 amino acids. V shed 4 bases, J shed 4 bases, and the junction held 6 bases outside the gene matches. CDR1 SGHAT and CDR2 FQNNGV come from the germline V gene. CDR3 in amino acids: CASSWGLAGGRADTQYF. The CDR3 DNA reads TGTGCCAGCAGCTGGGGACTAGCGGGGGGTAGAGCAGATACGCAGTATTTT.

The chain employs TRBV10-1 and TRBJ2-7; D perhaps matches TRBD1 (6 bases). The CDR3 sequence is 13 residues long. Per the germline V gene, CDR1 is WNHNN and CDR2 is SYGVQD (reference sequence). Trimming took 6 bases from V and 4 from J, leaving 13 bases between them. The CDR3 loop reads CASSELQGYEQYF. Here the CDR3 DNA reads TGCGCCAGCAGCGAATTGCAGGGGTACGAGCAGTACTTC.

The chain couples TRBV5-1 to TRBJ2-7; 8 bases map to TRBD1. Trimming at V came to 3 bases and at J to 5 bases, leaving 13 bases not matched to a gene. Germline CDR1 SGHRS, CDR2 YFSETQ. The CDR3 is 16 residues long. This CDR3 reads CASSWGTGNRLNEQYF. The CDR3 DNA is TGCGCCAGCAGCTGGGGGACAGGAAATAGGTTGAACGAGCAGTACTTC. Full variable domain (missing parts from reference TRBV5-1 and TRBJ2-7): KAGVTQTPRYLIKTRGQQVTLSCSPISGHRSVSWYQQTPGQGLQFLFEYFSETQRNKGNFPGRFSGRQFSNSRSEMNVSTLELGDSALYLCASSWGTGNRLNEQYFGPGTRLTVT.

This chain uses TRBV6-5 with TRBJ1-5; 8 bases fit TRBD1. Germline V gene data show CDR1 as MNHEY and CDR2 as SVGAGI. The CDR3 consists of 14 residues. The V segment lost 6 bases and the J segment 3 bases; nucleotides outside the gene matches: 4. CDR3 sequence: CASRGGQVNQPQHF. The CDR3 region has the DNA TGTGCCAGCAGGGGGGGACAGGTCAATCAGCCCCAGCATTTT.

This chain uses TRBV11-2 with TRBJ2-3; D gene ambiguous. Between the trimmed V and J ends, which lost 0 bases and 3 bases, there was a span of 13 bases. The CDR3 is 16 residues long. From germline, CDR1 is SGHAT and CDR2 FQNNGV. CDR3 loop: CASSLDREAGTDTQYF. DNA for the CDR3: TGTGCCAGCAGCTTAGATCGCGAGGCCGGGACAGATACGCAGTATTTT.